The 27 T cell receptor beta chains reported below all come from one sample, sequenced in a study of cytomegalovirus exposure and HLA in healthy donors. The PCR contained 60 Vbeta and 13 Jbeta primers. Sequencing was performed with immunoSEQ multiplex PCR; in TCRdb, only in-frame clones are kept and a portion is missing. The sample has 65,000 to 85,000 clones. Sequenced input: PBMCs. The receptors shown here come from a female donor in good health and CMV-seropositive.

The gene calls are TRBV6-1 and TRBJ2-7; 7 nucleotides match TRBD1. Germline CDR1 and CDR2: MNHNS and SASEGT. V lost 4 bases to trimming and J lost 6 bases; unmatched junction nucleotides: 15. The CDR3 length is 16 residues. This chain's CDR3 is CASSVHPGEGAGEQYF. The DNA of the CDR3 is TGTGCCAGCAGTGTCCACCCTGGTGAGGGGGCGGGCGAGCAGTACTTC.

The chain combines TRBV7-9 with TRBJ2-2; D may be TRBD2 (6 bases). The CDR3 is made up of 16 amino acids. From germline, CDR1 is SEHNR and CDR2 FQNEAQ (reference sequence). V lost 8 bases, J lost 1 base, and 17 bases lay in between. DNA for the CDR3: TGTGCCAGCGGGGTGGAGGGCCCGAGGAACACCGGGGAGCTGTTTTTT. Residues: CASGVEGPRNTGELFF.

The chain joins TRBV18 to TRBJ2-1; 7 positions agree with TRBD2. The CDR3 length is 15 residues. V lost 3 bases and J lost 1; bases outside the gene matches: 3. Looked up from germline, CDR1 is KGHSH and CDR2 is LQKENI. CDR3 sequence (DNA): TGTGCCAGCTCACCTCGCGGGAGTTCCTACAATGAGCAGTTCTTC. Amino acids: CASSPRGSSYNEQFF.

The V and J genes are TRBV19 and TRBJ2-6; no definite D call. Trimming removed 11 bases from V and 2 bases from J, with 10 bases in between. CDR1 is LNHDA, CDR2 SQIVND, per germline (reference sequence). The CDR3 is made up of 13 amino acids. CDR3 loop: CASGPPGANVLTF. CDR3 coding DNA: TGTGCCTCAGGTCCCCCTGGGGCCAACGTCCTGACTTTC. Full variable domain (missing parts from reference TRBV19 and TRBJ2-6): DGGITQSPKYLFRKEGQNVTLSCEQNLNHDAMYWYRQDPGQGLRLIYYSQIVNDFQKGDIAEGYSVSREKKESFPLTVTSAQKNPTAFYLCASGPPGANVLTFGAGSRLTVL.

The J gene is TRBJ1-6, the V gene TRBV6-1; a possible D gene is TRBD1 (5 bases). The CDR3 length is 13 residues. V dropped 1 base and J dropped 9 bases, with 7 bases sitting between them. Germline-derived CDR1 and CDR2 are MNHNS and SASEGT. In DNA form, the CDR3 reads TGTGCCAGCAGTGAAGGTCAGGGTTCACCCCTCCACTTT. Residues: CASSEGQGSPLHF.

About this clone itself: An end of the junction does not agree with germline; a read error may underlie this. The rearrangement uses TRBV10-3 and TRBJ2-1, with 8 bases aligning to TRBD2. CDR3 length: 14 residues. Per germline, CDR1 ENHRY and CDR2 SYGVKD. CDR3 sequence: CAIKSGSSDNEQFF. CDR3 DNA sequence: TGTGCCATCAAAAGCGGGAGCTCCGACAATGAGCAGTTCTTC.

The V and J genes are TRBV9 and TRBJ2-3; 7 nucleotides line up with TRBD2. The CDR3 spans 19 residues. Losses at the gene ends were 3 bases for V and 3 bases for J; bases not matched to a gene: 19. The germline CDR1 and CDR2 sequences are SGDLS and YYNGEE. This CDR3 is CASSASQAGPRQRTDTQYF. The DNA of the CDR3 is TGTGCCAGCAGCGCCTCCCAAGCGGGGCCCAGGCAGAGGACAGATACGCAGTATTTT. Filled out from reference TRBV9 and TRBJ2-3, the complete variable domain reads DSGVTQTPKHLITATGQRVTLRCSPRSGDLSVYWYQQSLDQGLQFLIQYYNGEERAKGNILERFSAQQFPDLHSELNLSSLELGDSALYFCASSASQAGPRQRTDTQYFGPGTRLTVL.

V and J are TRBV4-2 and TRBJ2-1; TRBD1 agrees at 8 bases. The CDR3 has 13 amino acids. With 0 bases clipped from V and 14 bases from J, the junction kept 6 bases outside the gene matches. Germline-derived CDR1 and CDR2 are LGHNA and YNFKEQ. CDR3 protein: CASSQEVETGEFF. The CDR3 DNA follows: TGTGCCAGCAGCCAAGAAGTAGAGACAGGGGAGTTCTTC.

V gene TRBV6-1 combines with J gene TRBJ1-5; D perhaps matches TRBD1 (6 bases). The CDR3 has 12 amino acids. Germline V gives CDR1 MNHNS, CDR2 SASEGT. The V and J ends lost 6 bases and 12 bases respectively, with 15 bases between them. As DNA, the CDR3 is TGTGCCAGCAGGCCCAAACAGGGTAGCCAGCATTTT. It encodes CASRPKQGSQHF.

This rearrangement joins TRBV6-6 to TRBJ1-2; no clear D gene. Germline V gives CDR1 MNHNY, CDR2 SVGAGI (reference sequence). Trimming shortened V by 7 bases and J by 6 bases, and 18 bases separated the two germline ends. The CDR3 is 14 residues long. The CDR3 sequence is CASTPRVGSDGYTF. CDR3 in DNA: TGTGCCAGCACCCCACGGGTGGGTTCGGATGGCTACACCTTC.

The V call is TRBV30, the J call TRBJ1-6; tentatively, D is TRBD1 (5 bases). CDR1 and CDR2 (germline): GTSNPN, SVGIG (reference sequence). Trimming removed 0 bases from V and 3 bases from J, with 24 bases in between. This CDR3 comprises 20 residues. In nucleotides, the CDR3 is TGTGCCTGGAGTGTAGACCCCGTCCGGGGGTCAGTAAACTATAATTCACCCCTCCACTTT. Translation: CAWSVDPVRGSVNYNSPLHF.

The chain carries TRBV18 and TRBJ1-4; no definite D call. V gave up 3 bases and J gave up 4 bases, with 12 bases separating them. This CDR3 contains 15 residues. Looked up from germline, CDR1 is KGHSH and CDR2 is LQKENI. In nucleotides, the CDR3 is TGTGCCAGCTCACCCGCAGGCAGCTATAATGAAAAACTGTTTTTT. Translation gives CASSPAGSYNEKLFF.

The chain carries TRBV7-8 and TRBJ1-4; the match to TRBD1 covers 9 bases. V lost 8 bases, J lost 0 bases, and 7 bases stayed unmatched. Germline V gene lookup returns CDR1 SGHVS and CDR2 FQNEAQ. This CDR3 contains 16 residues. CDR3 protein: CASGDRVFATNEKLFF. The CDR3 region has the DNA TGTGCCAGCGGGGACAGGGTTTTTGCAACTAATGAAAAACTGTTTTTT.

This chain uses TRBV25-1 with TRBJ1-1, with 8 positions matching TRBD1. CDR1 is MGHDK and CDR2 is SYGVNS in the germline V gene. J lost 0 bases, V lost 7 bases, and 4 bases had no gene match. The CDR3 runs to 14 residues. Written as DNA, the CDR3 is TGTGCCAGCACCTCGGACAGGGTGAACACTGAAGCTTTCTTT. It yields the protein CASTSDRVNTEAFF.

The genes are TRBV28 and TRBJ1-1; TRBD1 aligns across 7 bases. Germline V gives CDR1 MDHEN, CDR2 SYDVKM. The CDR3 has 13 residues. V gave up 6 bases and J gave up 1 base; unmatched junction bases: 2. The CDR3 DNA reads as TGTGCCAGCAGCCAGGGGGGGAACACTGAAGCTTTCTTT. This gives the protein CASSQGGNTEAFF.

This chain uses TRBV7-8 with TRBJ1-5; D possibly corresponds to TRBD1 (5 bases). Germline assignment: CDR1 SGHVS and CDR2 FQNEAQ. The ends were cut back, 1 base at V and 4 bases at J, with 11 bases in the middle. The CDR3 totals 15 residues. CDR3 residues: CASSLEAGVNQPQHF. The CDR3 DNA follows: TGTGCCAGCAGCTTAGAGGCGGGGGTTAATCAGCCCCAGCATTTT.

The chain couples TRBV2 to TRBJ2-2; D is perhaps TRBD1 (6 bases). The CDR3 consists of 13 residues. Germline CDR1 reads SNHLY; CDR2 reads FYNNEI. The V gene lost 6 bases and the J gene lost 6 bases, with 11 bases spanning the gap. The CDR3 here is CASRETGPGELFF. The CDR3, as DNA: TGTGCCAGCAGGGAGACAGGCCCCGGGGAGCTGTTTTTT.

The chain couples TRBV27 to TRBJ1-1; TRBD1 aligns across 10 bases. The length of the CDR3 is 19 residues. The germline V gene encodes CDR1 MNHEY and CDR2 SMNVEV (reference sequence). V gave up 6 bases and J gave up 0 bases; unmatched junction bases: 16. Here the CDR3 reads CASRPTIAGTGAMNTEAFF. The DNA for the CDR3 is TGTGCCAGCAGACCGACAATTGCCGGGACAGGGGCGATGAACACTGAAGCTTTCTTT.

The chain links TRBV19 to TRBJ1-5; the D is unclear. This CDR3 spans 15 amino acids. Germline CDR1 reads LNHDA; CDR2 reads SQIVND (reference sequence). Deletions cut 3 bases from V and 4 bases from J, with 13 bases between. The CDR3 nucleotides are TGTGCCAGTAGTATCCTCCCCACACAGAATCAGCCCCAGCATTTT. As protein: CASSILPTQNQPQHF.

V is TRBV2 and J is TRBJ1-1; a weak D match, TRBD1 (6 bases). The CDR3 totals 12 residues. V was trimmed by 6 bases and J by 6 bases, leaving 11 bases between them. Germline CDR1 SNHLY, CDR2 FYNNEI. The CDR3 sequence: CASSIQGSEAFF. In nucleotides, the CDR3 is TGTGCCAGCAGCATCCAGGGGTCTGAAGCTTTCTTT.

The chain recombines TRBV30 with TRBJ1-5; the D is unclear. Trimming cost V 1 base and J 4 bases, with 11 bases left between them. CDR1 is GTSNPN, CDR2 SVGIG, per germline (reference sequence). The CDR3 contains 14 residues. The CDR3 spells CAWSDKTENQPQHF. The DNA for the CDR3 is TGTGCCTGGAGTGATAAAACAGAAAATCAGCCCCAGCATTTT. Filled out from reference TRBV30 and TRBJ1-5, the complete variable domain reads SQTIHQWPATLVQPVGSPLSLECTVEGTSNPNLYWYRQAAGRGLQLLFYSVGIGQISSEVPQNLSASRPQDRQFILSSKKLLLSDSGFYLCAWSDKTENQPQHFGDGTRLSIL.

The chain employs TRBV18 and TRBJ2-5; TRBD1 agrees at 11 bases. The V segment lost 3 bases and the J segment 1 base; nucleotides outside the gene matches: 4. CDR1 is KGHSH, CDR2 LQKENI, per germline. The CDR3 loop spans 16 amino acids. Here the CDR3 DNA reads TGTGCCAGCTCACCCAGGACAGGGGGCATCCAAGAGACCCAGTACTTC. Translation: CASSPRTGGIQETQYF.

The chain recombines TRBV2 with TRBJ2-7, with D uncertain. CDR1 is SNHLY and CDR2 is FYNNEI in the germline V gene. Trimming took off 1 base at V and 3 bases at J, with 16 bases between the two ends. The CDR3 is 16 amino acids. CDR3 DNA: TGTGCCAGCAGTGAAGGGCACCAGACCAGGAACTACGAGCAGTACTTC. Amino acids: CASSEGHQTRNYEQYF.

The chain is built from TRBV4-3 and TRBJ1-2; 11 bases fit TRBD1. Germline V gives CDR1 LGHNA, CDR2 YSLEER. CDR3 size: 15 residues. J lost 4 bases, V lost 3 bases, and 4 bases had no gene match. The CDR3 DNA sequence: TGCGCCAGCAGCCACGGACAGGGGGCACTCTATGGCTACACCTTC. Encoded protein: CASSHGQGALYGYTF.

The chain carries TRBV28 and TRBJ1-1; D gene uncertain. CDR1 MDHEN and CDR2 SYDVKM come from the germline V gene. Trimming removed 3 bases from V and 0 bases from J, with 14 bases in between. CDR3 length: 16 amino acids. CDR3 amino acids: CASSFYPKQLNTEAFF. CDR3 nucleotide sequence: TGTGCCAGCAGTTTTTACCCTAAACAGCTGAACACTGAAGCTTTCTTT.

The chain recombines TRBV5-1 with TRBJ1-1; D gene ambiguous. Germline lookup yields CDR1 SGHRS and CDR2 YFSETQ. The CDR3 is 14 residues long. V lost 2 bases to trimming and J lost 0 bases, with 8 bases between them. CDR3 coding DNA: TGCGCCAGCAGCTTCCAGGATCTGAACACTGAAGCTTTCTTT. Translation gives CASSFQDLNTEAFF.

The V call is TRBV5-6, the J call TRBJ2-7, with 7 bases lining up with TRBD2. V shed 0 bases, J shed 6 bases, and the junction held 9 bases outside the gene matches. Germline CDR1 is SGHDT and CDR2 is YYEEEE. This CDR3 is 15 amino acids long. CDR3 amino acids: CASSLDSVRGSEQYF. The CDR3, as DNA: TGTGCCAGCAGCTTGGATAGTGTGCGGGGGAGCGAGCAGTACTTC. The complete variable domain, with remaining parts taken from reference TRBV5-6 and TRBJ2-7, reads DAGVTQSPTHLIKTRGQQVTLRCSPKSGHDTVSWYQQALGQGPQFIFQYYEEEERQRGNFPDRFSGHQFPNYSSELNVNALLLGDSALYLCASSLDSVRGSEQYFGPGTRLTVT.